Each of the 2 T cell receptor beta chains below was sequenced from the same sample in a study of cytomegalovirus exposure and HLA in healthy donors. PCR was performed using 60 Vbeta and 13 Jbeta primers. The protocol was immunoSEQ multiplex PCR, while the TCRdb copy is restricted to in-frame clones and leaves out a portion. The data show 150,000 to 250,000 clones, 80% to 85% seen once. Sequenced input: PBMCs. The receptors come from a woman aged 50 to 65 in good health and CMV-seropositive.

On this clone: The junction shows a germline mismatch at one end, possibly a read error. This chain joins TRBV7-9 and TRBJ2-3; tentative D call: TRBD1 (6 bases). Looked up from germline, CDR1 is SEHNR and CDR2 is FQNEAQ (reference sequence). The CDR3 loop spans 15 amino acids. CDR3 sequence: CSSSPTGLATDTQYF. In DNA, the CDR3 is TGTTCCAGCAGCCCAACAGGGCTCGCCACAGATACGCAGTATTTT. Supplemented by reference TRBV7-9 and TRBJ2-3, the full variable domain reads DTGVSQNPRHKITKRGQNVTFRCDPISEHNRLYWYRQTLGQGPEFLTYFQNEAQLEKSRLLSDRFSAERPKGSFSTLEIQRTEQGDSAMYLCSSSPTGLATDTQYFGPGTRLTVL.

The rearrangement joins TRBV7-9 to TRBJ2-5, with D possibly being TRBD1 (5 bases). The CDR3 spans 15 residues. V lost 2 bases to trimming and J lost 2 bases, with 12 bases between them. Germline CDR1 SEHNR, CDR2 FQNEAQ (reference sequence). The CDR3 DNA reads TGTGCCAGCAGCTTAAACTTTCGACAGCAAGAGACCCAGTACTTC. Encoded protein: CASSLNFRQQETQYF.